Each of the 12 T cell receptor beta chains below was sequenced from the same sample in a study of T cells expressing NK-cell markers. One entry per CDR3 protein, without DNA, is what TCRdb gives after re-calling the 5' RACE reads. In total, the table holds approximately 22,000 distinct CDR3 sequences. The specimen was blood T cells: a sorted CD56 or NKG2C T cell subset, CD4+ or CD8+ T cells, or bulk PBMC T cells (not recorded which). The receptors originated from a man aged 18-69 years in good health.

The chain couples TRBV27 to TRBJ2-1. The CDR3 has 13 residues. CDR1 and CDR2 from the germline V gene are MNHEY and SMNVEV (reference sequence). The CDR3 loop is CASSLRELDEQFF.

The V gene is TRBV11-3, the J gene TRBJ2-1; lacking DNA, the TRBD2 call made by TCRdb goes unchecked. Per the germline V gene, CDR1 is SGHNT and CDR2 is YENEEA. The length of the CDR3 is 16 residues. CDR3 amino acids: CASSLGGPSSYNEQFF.

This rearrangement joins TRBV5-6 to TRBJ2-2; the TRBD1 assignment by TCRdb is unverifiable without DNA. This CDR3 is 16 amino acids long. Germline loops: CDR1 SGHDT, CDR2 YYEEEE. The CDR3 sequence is CASSLPSTGIAGELFF.

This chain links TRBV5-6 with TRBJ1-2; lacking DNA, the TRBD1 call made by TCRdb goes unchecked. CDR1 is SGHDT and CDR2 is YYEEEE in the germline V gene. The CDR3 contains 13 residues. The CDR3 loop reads CASSLQGAGGYTF.

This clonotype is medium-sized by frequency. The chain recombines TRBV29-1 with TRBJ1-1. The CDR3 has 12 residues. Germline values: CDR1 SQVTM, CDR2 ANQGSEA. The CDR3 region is CSVGAGYSIAFF.

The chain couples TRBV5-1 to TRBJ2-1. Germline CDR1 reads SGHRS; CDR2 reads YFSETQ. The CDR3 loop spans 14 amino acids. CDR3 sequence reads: CASSLGRNYNEQFF.

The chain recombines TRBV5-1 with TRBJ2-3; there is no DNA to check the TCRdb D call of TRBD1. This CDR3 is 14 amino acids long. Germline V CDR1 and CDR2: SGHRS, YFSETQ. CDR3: CASSRTGGADTQYF.

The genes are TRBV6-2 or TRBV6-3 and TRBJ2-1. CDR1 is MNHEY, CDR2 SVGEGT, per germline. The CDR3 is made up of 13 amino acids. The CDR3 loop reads CASSLQFRNEQFF.

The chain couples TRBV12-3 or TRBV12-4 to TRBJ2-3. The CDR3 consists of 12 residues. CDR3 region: CASSRRVDTQYF.

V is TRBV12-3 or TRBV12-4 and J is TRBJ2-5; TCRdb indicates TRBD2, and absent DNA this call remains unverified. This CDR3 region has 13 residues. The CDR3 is CASRTLARETQYF.

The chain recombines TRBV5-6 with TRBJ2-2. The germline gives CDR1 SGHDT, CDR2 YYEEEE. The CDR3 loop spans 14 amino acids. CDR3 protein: CASSLGQVTGELFF.

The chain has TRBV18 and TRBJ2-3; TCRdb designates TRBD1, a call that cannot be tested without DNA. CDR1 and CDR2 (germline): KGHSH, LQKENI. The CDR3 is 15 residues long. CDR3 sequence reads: CASSPSRSPPDTQYF. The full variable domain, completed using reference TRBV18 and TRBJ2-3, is NAGVMQNPRHLVRRRGQEARLRCSPMKGHSHVYWYRQLPEEGLKFMVYLQKENIIDESGMPKERFSAEFPKEGPSILRIQQVVRGDSAAYFCASSPSRSPPDTQYFGPGTRLTVL.